This T cell receptor (beta chain) derives from a study of CXCR3-negative and CXCR3-positive naive CD8 T cells. CDR3 length: 14 amino acids. CDR1 is SGHRS and CDR2 is YFSETQ in the germline V gene. cDNA libraries for TRB were generated by 5' RACE incorporating UMI labels. TCRdb reprocessed the 5' RACE reads and keeps a single row for each CDR3 protein, giving no DNA. The listing contains some 66,000 distinct CDR3 sequences. The chain couples TRBV5-1 to TRBJ2-7; TCRdb outputs TRBD2, but without DNA this stays unchecked. The source material was naive CXCR3- CD8+ T cells from blood. The subset is: CD45RO-CCR7+CD27+CD95- naive CD8+ T cells lacking CXCR3 (TNR3-). The receptor's source is a human donor in good health. Some clones in this sample may be carry-over from other donors' samples. CDR3 in amino acids: CASSSSGFSYEQYF.